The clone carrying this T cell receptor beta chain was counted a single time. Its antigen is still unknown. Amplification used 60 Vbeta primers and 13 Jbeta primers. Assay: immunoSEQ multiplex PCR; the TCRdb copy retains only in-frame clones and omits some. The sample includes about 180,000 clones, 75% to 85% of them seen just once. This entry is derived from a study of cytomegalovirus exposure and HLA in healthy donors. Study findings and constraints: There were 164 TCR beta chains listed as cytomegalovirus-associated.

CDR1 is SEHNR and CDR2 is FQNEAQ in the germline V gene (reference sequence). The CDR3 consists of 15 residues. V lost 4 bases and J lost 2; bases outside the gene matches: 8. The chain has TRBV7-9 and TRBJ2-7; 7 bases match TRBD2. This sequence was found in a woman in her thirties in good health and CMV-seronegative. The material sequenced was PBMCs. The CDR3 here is CASSSFAGDAYEQYF. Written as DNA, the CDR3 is TGTGCCAGCAGCTCCTTTGCGGGGGACGCCTACGAGCAGTACTTC.